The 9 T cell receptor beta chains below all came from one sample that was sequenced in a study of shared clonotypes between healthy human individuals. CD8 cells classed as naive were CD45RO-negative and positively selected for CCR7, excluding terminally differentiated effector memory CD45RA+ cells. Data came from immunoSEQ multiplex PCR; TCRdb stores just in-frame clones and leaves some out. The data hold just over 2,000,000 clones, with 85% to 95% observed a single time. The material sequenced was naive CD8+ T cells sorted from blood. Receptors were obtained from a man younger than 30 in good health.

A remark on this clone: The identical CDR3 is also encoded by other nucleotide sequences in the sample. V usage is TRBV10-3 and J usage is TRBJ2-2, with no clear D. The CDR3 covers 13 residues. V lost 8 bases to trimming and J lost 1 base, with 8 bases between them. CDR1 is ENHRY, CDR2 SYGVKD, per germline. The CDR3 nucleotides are TGTGCCATCGGGCAGGAGAACACCGGGGAGCTGTTTTTT. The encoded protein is CAIGQENTGELFF.

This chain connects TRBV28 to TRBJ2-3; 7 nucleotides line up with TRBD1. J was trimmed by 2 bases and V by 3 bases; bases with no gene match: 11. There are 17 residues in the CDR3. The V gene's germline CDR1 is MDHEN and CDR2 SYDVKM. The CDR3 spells CASSFPPTGYATDTQYF. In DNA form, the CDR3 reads TGTGCCAGCAGTTTCCCTCCGACAGGGTATGCCACAGATACGCAGTATTTT.

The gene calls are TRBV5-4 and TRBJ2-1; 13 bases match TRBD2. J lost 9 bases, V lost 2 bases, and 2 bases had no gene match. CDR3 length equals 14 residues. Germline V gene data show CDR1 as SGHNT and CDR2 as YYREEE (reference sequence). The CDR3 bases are TGTGCCAGCAGCTTCGGGACTAGCGGGGCTGAGCAGTTCTTC. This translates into CASSFGTSGAEQFF.

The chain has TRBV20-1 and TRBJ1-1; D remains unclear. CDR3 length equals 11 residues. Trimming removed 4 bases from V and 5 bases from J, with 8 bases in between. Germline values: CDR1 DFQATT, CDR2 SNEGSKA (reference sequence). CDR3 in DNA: TGCAGTGCTATAAGGGCGACTGAAGCTTTCTTT. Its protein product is CSAIRATEAFF.

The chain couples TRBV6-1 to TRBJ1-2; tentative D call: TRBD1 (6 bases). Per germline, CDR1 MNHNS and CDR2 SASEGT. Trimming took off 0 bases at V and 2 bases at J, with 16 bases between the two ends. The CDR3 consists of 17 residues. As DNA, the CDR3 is TGTGCCAGCAGTGAAGCCTGGACAGCGGTGGGAAACTATGGCTACACCTTC. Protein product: CASSEAWTAVGNYGYTF.

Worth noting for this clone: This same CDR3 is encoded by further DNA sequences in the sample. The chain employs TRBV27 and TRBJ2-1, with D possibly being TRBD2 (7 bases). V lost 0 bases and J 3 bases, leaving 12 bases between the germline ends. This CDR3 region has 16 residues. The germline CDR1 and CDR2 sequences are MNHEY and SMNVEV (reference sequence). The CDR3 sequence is CASSLSAGADYNEQFF. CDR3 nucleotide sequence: TGTGCCAGCAGTTTATCCGCGGGGGCCGACTACAATGAGCAGTTCTTC.

In DNA, the CDR3 is TGCGCCAGCAGCTCACACCGGGGTGAAGGGAATGGCTACACCTTC. This gives the protein CASSSHRGEGNGYTF. J is TRBJ1-2 and V is TRBV4-1; no clear D gene. Trimming removed 5 bases at V and 6 bases at J, with 19 bases between. Germline V gene lookup returns CDR1 MGHRA and CDR2 YSYEKL. This CDR3 has 15 amino acids.

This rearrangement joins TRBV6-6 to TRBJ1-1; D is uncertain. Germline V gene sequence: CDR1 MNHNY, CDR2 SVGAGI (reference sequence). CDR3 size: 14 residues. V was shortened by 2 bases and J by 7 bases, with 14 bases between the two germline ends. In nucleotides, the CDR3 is TGTGCCAGCAGTTACAAACAGTTTAAGGATGAAGCTTTCTTT. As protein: CASSYKQFKDEAFF.

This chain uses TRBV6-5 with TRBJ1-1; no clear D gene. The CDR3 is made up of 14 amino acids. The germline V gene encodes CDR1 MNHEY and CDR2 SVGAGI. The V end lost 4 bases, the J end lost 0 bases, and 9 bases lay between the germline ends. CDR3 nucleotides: TGTGCCAGCAGTTCCGAACCCATGAACACTGAAGCTTTCTTT. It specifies CASSSEPMNTEAFF.